These 10 T cell receptor beta chains were all obtained from the same sample, sequenced in a study of blood T cell repertoires in COVID-19. The protocol was immunoSEQ multiplex PCR, while the TCRdb copy is restricted to in-frame clones and leaves out a portion. The sample lists 100,000 to 150,000 clones, about 84% occurring once. The sequencing sample was made of peripheral blood. Receptor source: a human donor in a cohort sampled during active COVID-19.

The rearrangement joins TRBV12-5 to TRBJ1-1, with 7 positions matching TRBD1. Germline-derived CDR1 and CDR2 are LGHNT and FRNRAP. The length of the CDR3 is 16 residues. The J segment lost 8 bases and the V segment lost 0 bases, leaving 12 bases of the junction unmatched. CDR3 in amino acids: CASGLVEMVTGLEAFF. Written as DNA, the CDR3 is TGTGCTAGTGGTTTGGTAGAAATGGTGACAGGGCTAGAAGCTTTCTTT.

The chain carries TRBV25-1 and TRBJ2-1; D is undetermined. This CDR3 contains 12 residues. V was clipped by 2 bases and J by 10 bases, with 9 bases between them. From germline, CDR1 is MGHDK and CDR2 SYGVNS. CDR3: CASSERVVEQFF. CDR3 bases: TGTGCCAGCAGTGAACGGGTAGTAGAGCAGTTCTTC. The whole variable domain, remainder taken from reference TRBV25-1 and TRBJ2-1, is EADIYQTPRYLVIGTGKKITLECSQTMGHDKMYWYQQDPGMELHLIHYSYGVNSTEKGDLSSESTVSRIRTEHFPLTLESARPSHTSQYLCASSERVVEQFFGPGTRLTVL.

A single count supports this clone. V gene TRBV19 combines with J gene TRBJ1-5; maybe TRBD1 (6 bases). CDR3 length: 14 residues. V gave up 7 bases and J gave up 2 bases, with 12 bases separating them. Germline lookup yields CDR1 LNHDA and CDR2 SQIVND (reference sequence). This CDR3 reads CASITPGGNQPQHF. The DNA of the CDR3 is TGTGCCAGTATCACCCCAGGGGGCAATCAGCCCCAGCATTTT.

This chain joins TRBV7-3 and TRBJ2-2; D not certain. Deletions cut 5 bases from V and 0 bases from J, with 10 bases between. From germline, CDR1 is SGHTA and CDR2 FQGTGA. CDR3 length equals 15 residues. The CDR3, as DNA: TGTGCCAGCAGCAGCCAGAGGACGAACACCGGGGAGCTGTTTTTT. Translated: CASSSQRTNTGELFF. The full variable domain, completed using reference TRBV7-3 and TRBJ2-2, is GAGVSQTPSNKVTEKGKYVELRCDPISGHTALYWYRQSLGQGPEFLIYFQGTGAADDSGLPNDRFFAVRPEGSVSTLKIQRTERGDSAVYLCASSSQRTNTGELFFGEGSRLTVL.

The V and J genes are TRBV5-1 and TRBJ1-2, with D unclear. The ends were cut back, 1 base at V and 8 bases at J, with 9 bases in the middle. The CDR3 runs 12 residues. Germline CDR1 is SGHRS and CDR2 is YFSETQ. In nucleotides, the CDR3 is TGCGCCAGCAGCTTGAACAGCAAAGGCTACACCTTC. Its protein product is CASSLNSKGYTF.

The V gene is TRBV3-1 (or the pseudogene TRBV3-2), the J gene TRBJ2-3; 9 nucleotides align to TRBD2. Germline V gene data show CDR1 as LGHDT and CDR2 as YNNKEL (reference sequence). The junction had 13 bases not matched to a gene; V was cut back by 4 bases and J by 2 bases. The CDR3 totals 18 residues. The CDR3 protein is CASSPVEAGGHHTDTQYF. CDR3 nucleotide sequence: TGTGCCAGCAGCCCGGTGGAAGCGGGAGGTCACCACACAGATACGCAGTATTTT.

V gene TRBV11-3 combines with J gene TRBJ2-1, with D maybe TRBD2 (7 bases). Trimming took 1 base from V and 10 from J, leaving 14 bases between them. This CDR3 is 14 amino acids long. Germline CDR1 SGHNT, CDR2 YENEEA. The CDR3, as DNA: TGTGCCAGCAGCTTAGTTGGGGGGGCGAGGGAGCAGTTCTTC. Residues: CASSLVGGAREQFF.

In regard to this clone: A much larger clonotype is one base distant, so this may be a read error. The same CDR3 can be traced to other DNA sequences in this sample. The rearrangement uses TRBV28 and TRBJ1-2, with 7 bases matching TRBD1. The germline gives CDR1 MDHEN, CDR2 SYDVKM. Trimming cost V 4 bases and J 8 bases; bases outside gene matches: 4. CDR3 length: 12 residues. CDR3 nucleotide sequence: TGTGCCAGCAGTTCGACAGGGTACGGCTACACCTTC. This translates into CASSSTGYGYTF.

This clone appeared a few times. This chain links TRBV18 with TRBJ1-1; TRBD1 aligns across 9 bases. The ends lost 4 bases at V and 2 bases at J; junction bases unmatched: 5. This CDR3 region has 15 residues. Looked up from germline, CDR1 is KGHSH and CDR2 is LQKENI. CDR3 amino acids: CASSLGGQGNTEAFF. CDR3 sequence (DNA): TGTGCCAGCTCACTGGGGGGACAGGGAAACACTGAAGCTTTCTTT.

The chain links TRBV13 to TRBJ2-5; weak D call: TRBD2 (6 bases). The CDR3 is made up of 13 amino acids. Germline V gene lookup returns CDR1 PRHDT and CDR2 FYEKMQ (reference sequence). The V end lost 4 bases, the J end lost 3 bases, and 9 bases lay between the germline ends. CDR3: CASSWGEEETQYF. CDR3 sequence (DNA): TGTGCCAGCAGCTGGGGGGAGGAAGAGACCCAGTACTTC. The whole variable domain, filled in from reference TRBV13 and TRBJ2-5, reads AAGVIQSPRHLIKEKRETATLKCYPIPRHDTVYWYQQGPGQDPQFLISFYEKMQSDKGSIPDRFSAQQFSDYHSELNMSSLELGDSALYFCASSWGEEETQYFGPGTRLLVL.